The 29 T cell receptor beta chains presented below share a single source sample, sequenced in a study of T cells in Graves' hyperthyroidism and ophthalmopathy. RNA transcripts gave rise to amplified TCR beta CDR3 regions. Carried out on the TCR CDR3, a first-round RT-PCR used the HTBI primer set. TCRdb called the multiplex PCR reads again in MiXCR, with one record for every CDR3 protein. The sample gives hundreds of thousands of distinct CDR3 sequences, about 13% of which show up once; 9.2% is in the top ten. Sample: blood. These receptor sequences come from a woman in her late teens or twenties with Graves' hyperthyroidism.

At least ten counts were recorded for this clonotype. The V call is TRBV7-9, the J call TRBJ2-5, with a possible D match to TRBD2 (5 bases). The CDR3 totals 15 residues. CDR1 and CDR2 from the germline V gene are SEHNR and FQNEAQ (reference sequence). V shed 3 bases and J shed 9 bases, with 20 bases lying between them. The CDR3 sequence is CASSLPGLALGSQYF. As DNA, the CDR3 is TGTGCCAGCAGCTTGCCCGGGCTAGCCCTCGGGTCCCAGTACTTC.

This chain uses TRBV20-1 with TRBJ2-7; D may be TRBD1 (6 bases). Trimming removed 5 bases at V and 0 bases at J, with 14 bases between. This CDR3 region has 14 residues. The germline CDR1 and CDR2 sequences are DFQATT and SNEGSKA (reference sequence). DNA for the CDR3: TGCAGTGCTGAAGAAGTGGGACACTCCTACGAGCAGTACTTC. Its translation is CSAEEVGHSYEQYF.

Here the CDR3 DNA reads TGCAGCGTTGACCGGGACAGGGACCATAACTATGGCTACACCTTC. It translates to CSVDRDRDHNYGYTF. This chain joins TRBV29-1 and TRBJ1-2; 9 bases fit TRBD1. Germline V gene lookup returns CDR1 SQVTM and CDR2 ANQGSEA. V lost 3 bases and J lost 1; bases outside the gene matches: 6. The CDR3 runs to 15 residues.

V and J are TRBV28 and TRBJ2-3; 7 bases are a match to TRBD2. This CDR3 region has 17 residues. Germline CDR1 MDHEN, CDR2 SYDVKM. V lost 4 bases and J lost 6; bases outside the gene matches: 16. The CDR3 DNA sequence: TGTGCCAGCAGTTCCCCCTCCACTGGCGGGAGCTCTGATACGCAGTATTTT. Translation: CASSSPSTGGSSDTQYF.

This clonotype was picked up many times. The chain joins TRBV11-1 to TRBJ2-1; 9 bases agree with TRBD2. J was trimmed by 6 bases and V by 5 bases; bases with no gene match: 11. CDR3 length: 16 amino acids. CDR1 and CDR2 (germline): SGHAT, FQDESV (reference sequence). The DNA of the CDR3 is TGTGCCAGCAGCATGAGGCTAGCGGGAAAAGGCAATGAGCAGTTCTTC. Residues: CASSMRLAGKGNEQFF. The full variable domain, with the rest looked up from reference TRBV11-1 and TRBJ2-1, is EAEVAQSPRYKITEKSQAVAFWCDPISGHATLYWYRQILGQGPELLVQFQDESVVDDSQLPKDRFSAERLKGVDSTLKIQPAELGDSAMYLCASSMRLAGKGNEQFFGPGTRLTVL.

This clonotype was counted many times. The rearrangement links TRBV15 to TRBJ1-1; 9 nucleotides line up with TRBD1. The CDR3 totals 14 residues. J gave up 4 bases and V 8 bases, and 8 bases lay outside the gene matches. The germline V gene encodes CDR1 LNHNV and CDR2 YYDKDF (reference sequence). The CDR3, as DNA: TGTGCCACCCGGGACAGGGACTTGGGCACTGAAGCTTTCTTT. Translated, it gives CATRDRDLGTEAFF. The full variable domain, rest sourced from reference TRBV15 and TRBJ1-1, is DAMVIQNPRYQVTQFGKPVTLSCSQTLNHNVMYWYQQKSSQAPKLLFHYYDKDFNNEADTPDNFQSRRPNTSFCFLDIRSPGLGDTAMYLCATRDRDLGTEAFFGQGTRLTVV.

The chain uses TRBV25-1 and TRBJ2-3; 10 bases match TRBD2. Germline assignment: CDR1 MGHDK and CDR2 SYGVNS. The CDR3 is made up of 17 amino acids. The J segment lost 4 bases and the V segment lost 3 bases, leaving 10 bases of the junction unmatched. CDR3: CASSDVLAGVGPDTQYF. In DNA, the CDR3 is TGTGCCAGCAGTGATGTGCTAGCGGGAGTAGGTCCAGATACGCAGTATTTT.

This clonotype appeared many times. J is TRBJ2-5 and V is TRBV12-3 or TRBV12-4, with a weak D call TRBD2 (6 bases). The CDR3 is 13 residues long. The ends were cut back, 6 bases at V and 7 bases at J, with 15 bases in the middle. Here the CDR3 reads CASSLTQGGTQYF. The CDR3 DNA reads TGTGCCAGCAGCCTGACCCAGGGAGGGACCCAGTACTTC.

A word on this clonotype: A single base separates this from a much larger clone, so it may be a read error. The CDR3 loop is CARAGTGSVPYERYF. The CDR3 DNA is TGTGCCAGAGCCGGGACAGGGTCAGTCCCCTACGAGCGGTACTTC. V gene TRBV2 combines with J gene TRBJ2-7, with 9 bases identical to TRBD1. Germline assignment: CDR1 SNHLY and CDR2 FYNNEI. This CDR3 is built from 15 residues.

The chain joins TRBV5-1 to TRBJ1-4, with TRBD1 matching over 7 bases. The junction had 24 bases not matched to a gene; V was cut back by 4 bases and J by 0 bases. Germline V CDR1 and CDR2: SGHRS, YFSETQ. The CDR3 runs 22 residues. The CDR3 nucleotides are TGCGCCAGCAGCCCTATCTCCGTCCCGGGACAGACCTTCTACTCAACTAATGAAAAACTGTTTTTT. This translates into CASSPISVPGQTFYSTNEKLFF.

The gene calls are TRBV7-8 and TRBJ2-1, with 12 bases identical to TRBD2. The CDR3 is 16 amino acids. J gave up 8 bases and V 5 bases, and 10 bases lay outside the gene matches. Germline-derived CDR1 and CDR2 are SGHVS and FQNEAQ. CDR3 sequence reads: CASSTEVGTSGHEQFF. CDR3 in DNA: TGTGCCAGCAGCACGGAGGTGGGGACTAGCGGGCATGAGCAGTTCTTC.

This clonotype was counted at least ten times. This rearrangement joins TRBV7-3 to TRBJ2-5; 11 nucleotides align to TRBD2. V was pared by 5 bases and J by 3 bases, with 5 bases of the junction left unmatched. The length of the CDR3 is 15 residues. The V gene's germline CDR1 is SGHTA and CDR2 FQGTGA. The CDR3 coding sequence is TGTGCCAGCAGCCCCCAGGGACTAGCGGAAGAGACCCAGTACTTC. It specifies CASSPQGLAEETQYF.

This clonotype was observed at least ten times. J is TRBJ2-3 and V is TRBV2; no clear D. V was trimmed by 1 base and J by 1 base, leaving 12 bases between them. Germline values: CDR1 SNHLY, CDR2 FYNNEI. This CDR3 region has 16 residues. CDR3 region: CASSEGVAAGTDTQYF. As DNA, the CDR3 is TGTGCCAGCAGTGAAGGGGTAGCTGCCGGCACAGATACGCAGTATTTT.

Only a few counts were recorded for this clonotype. The chain joins TRBV28 to TRBJ1-3; D not resolved. V lost 7 bases, J lost 4 bases, and 17 bases lay in between. CDR1 is MDHEN and CDR2 is SYDVKM in the germline V gene. CDR3 length: 15 amino acids. CDR3 loop: CASTPTPDLGNTIYF. CDR3 coding DNA: TGTGCCAGCACCCCGACTCCTGACTTAGGAAACACCATATATTTT.

This clonotype was counted at least ten times. The chain links TRBV11-2 to TRBJ2-7; TRBD2 agrees at 7 bases. CDR1 is SGHAT and CDR2 is FQNNGV in the germline V gene. V gave up 1 base and J gave up 5 bases; unmatched junction bases: 14. This CDR3 is built from 17 residues. DNA for the CDR3: TGTGCCAGCAGCTTAGGAATCCGGCCTAGCGGACCGAACGAGCAGTACTTC. Protein sequence: CASSLGIRPSGPNEQYF. Supplemented by reference TRBV11-2 and TRBJ2-7, the full variable domain reads EAGVAQSPRYKIIEKRQSVAFWCNPISGHATLYWYQQILGQGPKLLIQFQNNGVVDDSQLPKDRFSAERLKGVDSTLKIQPAKLEDSAVYLCASSLGIRPSGPNEQYFGPGTRLTVT.

The gene calls are TRBV3-1 and TRBJ2-1, with 9 nucleotides matching TRBD2. Germline V gene lookup returns CDR1 LGHDT and CDR2 YNNKEL (reference sequence). V shed 0 bases and J 6 bases; nucleotides not matched to a gene: 9. There are 17 residues in the CDR3. The DNA for the CDR3 is TGTGCCAGCAGCCAAGACCCTCGCGGTAGCGGGAGCAATGAGCAGTTCTTC. Translating it yields CASSQDPRGSGSNEQFF.

In this sample, this clonotype turned up many times. The chain recombines TRBV7-9 with TRBJ1-2; D might be TRBD1 (5 bases). Trimming shortened V by 5 bases and J by 2 bases, and 21 bases separated the two germline ends. Per germline, CDR1 SEHNR and CDR2 FQNEAQ (reference sequence). The CDR3 consists of 17 residues. CDR3 region: CASSTRWGNKLNYGYTF. The CDR3 DNA sequence: TGTGCCAGCAGCACGAGATGGGGGAACAAACTCAACTATGGCTACACCTTC.

The chain combines TRBV6-4 with TRBJ2-2, with D unresolved. V dropped 6 bases and J dropped 3 bases, with 11 bases sitting between them. The CDR3 is 14 residues long. Per the germline V gene, CDR1 is MRHNA and CDR2 is SNTAGT. The CDR3 DNA reads TGTGCCAGCAGACCCCTCTGGTACACCGGGGAGCTGTTTTTT. The encoded protein is CASRPLWYTGELFF.

This clonotype showed up many times. The V and J genes are TRBV5-1 and TRBJ2-1; a possible D gene is TRBD2 (6 bases). Germline-derived CDR1 and CDR2 are SGHRS and YFSETQ. The V gene lost 0 bases and the J gene lost 9 bases, with 16 bases spanning the gap. The CDR3 is made up of 15 amino acids. This CDR3 is CASSLVAEGSREQFF. DNA of the CDR3: TGCGCCAGCAGCTTGGTCGCGGAGGGGTCGCGTGAGCAGTTCTTC. Drawing the rest from reference TRBV5-1 and TRBJ2-1, the complete variable domain is KAGVTQTPRYLIKTRGQQVTLSCSPISGHRSVSWYQQTPGQGLQFLFEYFSETQRNKGNFPGRFSGRQFSNSRSEMNVSTLELGDSALYLCASSLVAEGSREQFFGPGTRLTVL.

In its sample, this clonotype was seen many times. The rearrangement uses TRBV28 and TRBJ2-5; 7 positions agree with TRBD1. The CDR3 consists of 14 residues. CDR1 MDHEN and CDR2 SYDVKM come from the germline V gene. The V segment lost 4 bases and the J segment 2 bases; nucleotides outside the gene matches: 4. The CDR3 region is CASSSPGQQETQYF. CDR3 sequence (DNA): TGTGCCAGCAGTTCCCCGGGACAGCAAGAGACCCAGTACTTC. Drawing the rest from reference TRBV28 and TRBJ2-5, the complete variable domain is DVKVTQSSRYLVKRTGEKVFLECVQDMDHENMFWYRQDPGLGLRLIYFSYDVKMKEKGDIPEGYSVSREKKERFSLILESASTNQTSMYLCASSSPGQQETQYFGPGTRLLVL.

This clonotype was recorded at least ten times. The chain carries TRBV6-2 or TRBV6-3 and TRBJ2-3; 10 bases are shared with TRBD2. The trim removed 0 bases at V and 2 bases at J, leaving 11 bases unmatched. Per germline, CDR1 MNHEY and CDR2 SVGEGT. The CDR3 has 19 amino acids. The CDR3 region has the DNA TGTGCCAGCAGTTACTCGAGCCGTGGGCTAGCGGGGGACACAGATACGCAGTATTTT. Translation gives CASSYSSRGLAGDTDTQYF.

The chain employs TRBV19 and TRBJ2-4; D is possibly TRBD1 or TRBD2 (6 bases each). Germline V lookup: CDR1 LNHDA, CDR2 SQIVND (reference sequence). This CDR3 has 17 amino acids. With 1 base removed from V and 4 bases from J, the gap between germline ends came to 17 bases. In DNA form, the CDR3 reads TGTGCCAGTAGTATAGGGTCCCACAGGGACTCTAAAAACATTCAGTACTTC. It specifies CASSIGSHRDSKNIQYF.

V and J are TRBV7-9 and TRBJ2-7; 7 bases are shared with TRBD1. This CDR3 contains 15 residues. Germline CDR1 is SEHNR and CDR2 is FQNEAQ (reference sequence). V lost 4 bases and J lost 3; bases outside the gene matches: 9. The CDR3, as DNA: TGTGCCAGCAGCTCTAGTGCAGGGGGAATCTACGAGCAGTACTTC. The encoded protein is CASSSSAGGIYEQYF.

This sequence joins TRBV11-3 and TRBJ2-2; 7 bases agree with TRBD2. V lost 5 bases, J lost 7 bases, and 16 bases stayed unmatched. The CDR3 contains 17 residues. Germline CDR1 SGHNT, CDR2 YENEEA. The CDR3 nucleotides read TGTGCCAGCAGCCCATCCCCCCGGGACTACCCTGACGGGGAGCTGTTTTTT. Protein: CASSPSPRDYPDGELFF.

This clonotype came up many times. The V and J genes are TRBV20-1 and TRBJ2-7; D is uncertain. V lost 6 bases to trimming and J lost 2 bases, with 17 bases between them. The CDR3 runs to 14 residues. Germline V gene lookup returns CDR1 DFQATT and CDR2 SNEGSKA (reference sequence). This chain's CDR3 is CSARRARSPYEQYF. For the CDR3, the DNA is TGCAGTGCCCGTAGGGCAAGGAGCCCCTACGAGCAGTACTTC.

A note on this clonotype: The junction shows a germline mismatch at one end, possibly a read error. This chain joins TRBV5-1 and TRBJ2-2; D gene uncertain. Germline lookup yields CDR1 SGHRS and CDR2 YFSETQ. The CDR3 is 14 amino acids. CDR3 loop: CASSGLQNTWELFF. The DNA of the CDR3 is TGCGCCAGCAGCGGGCTACAGAACACCTGGGAGCTGTTTTTT.

This clonotype was found many times. The V call is TRBV12-3 or TRBV12-4, the J call TRBJ2-2; D possibly corresponds to TRBD1 (8 bases). V lost 3 bases to trimming and J lost 3 bases, with 14 bases between them. This CDR3 has 16 amino acids. CDR3 protein: CASSLRGTGDTGELFF. The DNA for the CDR3 is TGTGCCAGCAGTTTGCGGGGGACAGGAGACACCGGGGAGCTGTTTTTT.

This clonotype showed up many times. The V and J genes are TRBV27 and TRBJ1-5, with no clear D. The length of the CDR3 is 13 residues. Trimming took off 2 bases at V and 5 bases at J, with 7 bases between the two ends. Germline CDR1 reads MNHEY; CDR2 reads SMNVEV (reference sequence). CDR3 sequence: CASSLQVYQPQHF. In DNA form, the CDR3 reads TGTGCCAGCAGTTTACAAGTCTATCAGCCCCAGCATTTT.

This clonotype showed up many times. The chain uses TRBV13 and TRBJ1-2; tentative D call: TRBD1 (5 bases). The CDR3 extends over 13 amino acids. From germline, CDR1 is PRHDT and CDR2 FYEKMQ (reference sequence). Trimming stripped 6 bases from V and 4 bases from J, with 12 bases between. The CDR3 sequence: CASSQGDVYGYTF. Here the CDR3 DNA reads TGTGCCAGCAGTCAGGGAGATGTCTATGGCTACACCTTC.